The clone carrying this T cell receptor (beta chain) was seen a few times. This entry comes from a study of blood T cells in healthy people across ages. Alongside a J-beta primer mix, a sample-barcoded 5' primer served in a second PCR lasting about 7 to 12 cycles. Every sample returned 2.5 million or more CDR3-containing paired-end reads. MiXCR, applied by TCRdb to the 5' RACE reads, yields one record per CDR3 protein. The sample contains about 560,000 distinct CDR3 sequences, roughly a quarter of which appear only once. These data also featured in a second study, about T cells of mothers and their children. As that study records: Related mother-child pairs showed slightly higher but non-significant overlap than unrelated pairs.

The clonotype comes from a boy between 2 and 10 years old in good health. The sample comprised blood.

For the CDR3, the DNA is TGCAGTGCTAGAAAACCCAGCTCTGGCACAGATACGCAGTATTTT. As protein: CSARKPSSGTDTQYF. The chain has TRBV20-1 and TRBJ2-3; D call uncertain. The length of the CDR3 is 15 residues. Germline-derived CDR1 and CDR2 are DFQATT and SNEGSKA (reference sequence). The V end lost 2 bases, the J end lost 1 base, and 13 bases lay between the germline ends.